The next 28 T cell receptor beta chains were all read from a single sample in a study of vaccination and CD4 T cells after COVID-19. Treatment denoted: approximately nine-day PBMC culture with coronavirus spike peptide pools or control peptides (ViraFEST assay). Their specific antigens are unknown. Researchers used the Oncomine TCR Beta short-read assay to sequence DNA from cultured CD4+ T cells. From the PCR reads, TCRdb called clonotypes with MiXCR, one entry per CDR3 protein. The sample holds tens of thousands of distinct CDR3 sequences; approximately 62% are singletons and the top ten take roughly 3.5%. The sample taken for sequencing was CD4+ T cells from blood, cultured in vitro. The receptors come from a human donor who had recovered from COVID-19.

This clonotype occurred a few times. CDR3 protein: CASGDREGNTEAFF. The DNA for the CDR3 is TGTGCCAGCGGAGACAGGGAAGGAAACACTGAAGCTTTCTTT. The rearrangement joins TRBV7-8 to TRBJ1-1; 7 nucleotides line up with TRBD1. V was clipped by 8 bases and J by 2 bases; unmatched bases: 8. CDR1 is SGHVS, CDR2 FQNEAQ, per germline. This CDR3 is built from 14 residues.

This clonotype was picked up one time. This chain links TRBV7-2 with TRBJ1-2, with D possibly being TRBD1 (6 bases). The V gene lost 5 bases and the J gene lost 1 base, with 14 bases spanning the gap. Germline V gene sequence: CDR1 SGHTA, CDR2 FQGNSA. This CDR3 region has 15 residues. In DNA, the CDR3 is TGTGCCAGCAGCCGCCAGACAGGAGATAACTATGGCTACACCTTC. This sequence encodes CASSRQTGDNYGYTF.

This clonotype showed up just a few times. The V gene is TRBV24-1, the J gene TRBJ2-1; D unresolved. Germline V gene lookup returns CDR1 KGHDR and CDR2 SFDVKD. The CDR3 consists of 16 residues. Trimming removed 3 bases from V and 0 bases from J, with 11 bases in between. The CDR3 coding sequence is TGTGCCACCAGTGATAGAACGGCGAGCTCCTACAATGAGCAGTTCTTC. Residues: CATSDRTASSYNEQFF.

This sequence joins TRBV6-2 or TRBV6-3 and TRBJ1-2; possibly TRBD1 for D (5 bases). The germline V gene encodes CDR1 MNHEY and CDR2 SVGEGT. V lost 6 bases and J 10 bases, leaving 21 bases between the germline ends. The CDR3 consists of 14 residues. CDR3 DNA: TGTGCCAGCAGCTCCGGACATCTCTCAGCTCTCTACACCTTC. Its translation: CASSSGHLSALYTF.

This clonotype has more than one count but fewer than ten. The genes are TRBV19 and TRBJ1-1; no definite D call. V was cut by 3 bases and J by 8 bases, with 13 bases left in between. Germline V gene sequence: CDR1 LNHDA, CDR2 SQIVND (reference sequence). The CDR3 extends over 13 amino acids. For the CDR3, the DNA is TGTGCCAGTAGTATTGCGCCCCTAAGCGAAGCTTTCTTT. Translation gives CASSIAPLSEAFF.

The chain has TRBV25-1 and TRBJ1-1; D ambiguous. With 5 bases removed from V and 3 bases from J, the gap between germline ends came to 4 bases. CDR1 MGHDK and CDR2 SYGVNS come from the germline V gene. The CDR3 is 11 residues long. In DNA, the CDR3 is TGTGCCAGCAGTACCCACACTGAAGCTTTCTTT. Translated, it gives CASSTHTEAFF. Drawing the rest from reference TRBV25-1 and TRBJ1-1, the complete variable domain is EADIYQTPRYLVIGTGKKITLECSQTMGHDKMYWYQQDPGMELHLIHYSYGVNSTEKGDLSSESTVSRIRTEHFPLTLESARPSHTSQYLCASSTHTEAFFGQGTRLTVV.

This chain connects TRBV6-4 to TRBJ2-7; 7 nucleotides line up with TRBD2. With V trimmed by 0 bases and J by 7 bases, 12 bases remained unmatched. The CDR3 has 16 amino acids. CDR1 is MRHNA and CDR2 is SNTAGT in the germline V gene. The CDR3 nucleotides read TGTGCCAGCAGTGACTCGATCAGGCTAGCGGTCAATGAGCAGTACTTC. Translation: CASSDSIRLAVNEQYF.

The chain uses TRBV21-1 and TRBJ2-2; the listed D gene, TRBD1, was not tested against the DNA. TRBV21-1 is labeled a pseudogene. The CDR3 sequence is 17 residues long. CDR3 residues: CASTQHPRCSVTGELFF. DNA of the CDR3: TGTGCCAGCACGCAGCACCCCCGATGTTCGGTCACCGGGGAGCTGTTTTTT.

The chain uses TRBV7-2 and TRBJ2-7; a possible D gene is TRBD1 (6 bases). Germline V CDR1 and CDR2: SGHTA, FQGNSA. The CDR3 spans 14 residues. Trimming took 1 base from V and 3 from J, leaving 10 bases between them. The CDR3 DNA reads TGTGCCAGCAGCTTAGGGGGGCGCGGCTACGAGCAGTACTTC. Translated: CASSLGGRGYEQYF.

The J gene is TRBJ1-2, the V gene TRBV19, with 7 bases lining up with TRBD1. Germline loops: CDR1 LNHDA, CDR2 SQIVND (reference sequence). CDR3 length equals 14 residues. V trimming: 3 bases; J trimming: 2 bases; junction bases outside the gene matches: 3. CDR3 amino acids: CASSIWDRNYGYTF. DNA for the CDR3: TGTGCCAGTAGTATTTGGGACAGAAACTATGGCTACACCTTC.

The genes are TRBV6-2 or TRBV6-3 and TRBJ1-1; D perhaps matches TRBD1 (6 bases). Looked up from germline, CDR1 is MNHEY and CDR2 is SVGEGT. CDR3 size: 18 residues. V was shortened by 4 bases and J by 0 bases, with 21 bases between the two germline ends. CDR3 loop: CASSFPLTGPSVNTEAFF. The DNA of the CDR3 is TGTGCCAGCAGTTTCCCCCTGACAGGTCCTTCAGTGAACACTGAAGCTTTCTTT.

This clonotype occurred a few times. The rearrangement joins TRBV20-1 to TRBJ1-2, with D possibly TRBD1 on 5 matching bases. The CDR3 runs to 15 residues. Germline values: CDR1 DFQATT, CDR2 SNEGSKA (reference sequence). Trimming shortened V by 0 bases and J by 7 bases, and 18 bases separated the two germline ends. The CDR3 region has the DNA TGCAGTGCTAGAGATGGCGGGGCTCTGTCTAGTGGCTACACCTTC. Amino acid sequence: CSARDGGALSSGYTF.

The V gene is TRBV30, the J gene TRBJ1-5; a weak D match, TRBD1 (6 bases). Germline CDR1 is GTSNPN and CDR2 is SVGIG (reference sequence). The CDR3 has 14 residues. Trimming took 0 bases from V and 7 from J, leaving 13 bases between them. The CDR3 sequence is CAWSVARGRQPQHF. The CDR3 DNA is TGTGCCTGGAGTGTAGCCAGGGGACGGCAGCCCCAGCATTTT.

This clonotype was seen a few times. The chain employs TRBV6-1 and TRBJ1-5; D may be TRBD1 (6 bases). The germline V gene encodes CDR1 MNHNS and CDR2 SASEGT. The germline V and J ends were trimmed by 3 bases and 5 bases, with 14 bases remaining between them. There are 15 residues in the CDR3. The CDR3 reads CASSDSGGYDQPQHF. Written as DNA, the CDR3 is TGTGCCAGCAGTGATTCGGGGGGCTACGATCAGCCCCAGCATTTT.

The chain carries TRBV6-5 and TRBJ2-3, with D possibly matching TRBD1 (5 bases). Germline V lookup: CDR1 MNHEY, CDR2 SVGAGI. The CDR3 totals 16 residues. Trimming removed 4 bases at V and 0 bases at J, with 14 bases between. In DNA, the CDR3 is TGTGCCAGCAGTTCCACACAGGCAACTAGCACAGATACGCAGTATTTT. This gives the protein CASSSTQATSTDTQYF.

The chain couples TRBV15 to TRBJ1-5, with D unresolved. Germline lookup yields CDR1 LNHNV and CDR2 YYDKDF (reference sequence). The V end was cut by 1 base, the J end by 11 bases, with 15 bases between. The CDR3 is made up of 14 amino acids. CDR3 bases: TGTGCCACCAGCAGAGGAGTAGATTTCGTGGCCCAGCATTTT. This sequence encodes CATSRGVDFVAQHF.

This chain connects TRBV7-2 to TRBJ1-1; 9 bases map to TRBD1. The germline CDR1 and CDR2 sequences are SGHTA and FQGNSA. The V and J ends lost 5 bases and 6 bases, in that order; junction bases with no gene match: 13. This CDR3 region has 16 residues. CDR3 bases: TGTGCCAGCAGCCGACGAAGGGGACAGGGAATTGCTGAAGCTTTCTTT. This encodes CASSRRRGQGIAEAFF.

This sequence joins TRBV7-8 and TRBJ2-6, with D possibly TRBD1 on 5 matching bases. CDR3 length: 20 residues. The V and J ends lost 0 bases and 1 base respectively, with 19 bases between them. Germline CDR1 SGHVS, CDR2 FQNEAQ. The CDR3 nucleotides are TGTGCCAGCAGCTTAGCGGTTCTCCAGGGAAGATCTTCTGGGGCCAACGTCCTGACTTTC. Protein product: CASSLAVLQGRSSGANVLTF.

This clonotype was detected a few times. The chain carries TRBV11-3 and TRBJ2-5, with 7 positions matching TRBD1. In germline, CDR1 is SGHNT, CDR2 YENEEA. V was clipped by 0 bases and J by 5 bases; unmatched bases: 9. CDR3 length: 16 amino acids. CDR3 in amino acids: CASSLDPGTVGETQYF. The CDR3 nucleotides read TGTGCCAGCAGCTTAGACCCCGGGACAGTTGGGGAGACCCAGTACTTC. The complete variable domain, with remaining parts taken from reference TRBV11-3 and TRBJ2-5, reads EAGVVQSPRYKIIEKKQPVAFWCNPISGHNTLYWYLQNLGQGPELLIRYENEEAVDDSQLPKDRFSAERLKGVDSTLKIQPAELGDSAVYLCASSLDPGTVGETQYFGPGTRLLVL.

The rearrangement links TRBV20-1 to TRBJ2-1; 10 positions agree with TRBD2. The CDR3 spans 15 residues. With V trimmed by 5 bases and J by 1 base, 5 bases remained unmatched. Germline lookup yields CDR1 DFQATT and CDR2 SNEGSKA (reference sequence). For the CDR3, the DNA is TGCAGTGCTTTAGCGGGAGGAAAATCCTACAATGAGCAGTTCTTC. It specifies CSALAGGKSYNEQFF.

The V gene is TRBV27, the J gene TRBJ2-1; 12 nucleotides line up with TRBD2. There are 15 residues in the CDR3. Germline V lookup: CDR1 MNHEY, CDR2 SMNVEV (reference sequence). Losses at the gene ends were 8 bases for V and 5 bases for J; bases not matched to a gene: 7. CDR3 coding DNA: TGTGCCAGCCGCATACTAGCGGGGGGTGACAATGAGCAGTTCTTC. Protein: CASRILAGGDNEQFF.

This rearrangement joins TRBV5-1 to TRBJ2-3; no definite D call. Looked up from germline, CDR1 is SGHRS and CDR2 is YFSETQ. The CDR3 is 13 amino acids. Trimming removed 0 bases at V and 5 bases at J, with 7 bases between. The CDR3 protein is CASSLGPRDTQYF. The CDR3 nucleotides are TGCGCCAGCAGCTTGGGGCCACGAGATACGCAGTATTTT.

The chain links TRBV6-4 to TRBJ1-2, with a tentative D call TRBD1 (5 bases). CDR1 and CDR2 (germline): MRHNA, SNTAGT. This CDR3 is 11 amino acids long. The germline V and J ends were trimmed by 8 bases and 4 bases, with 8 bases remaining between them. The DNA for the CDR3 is TGTGCCAGCCGGGGGTCCTATGGCTACACCTTC. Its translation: CASRGSYGYTF.

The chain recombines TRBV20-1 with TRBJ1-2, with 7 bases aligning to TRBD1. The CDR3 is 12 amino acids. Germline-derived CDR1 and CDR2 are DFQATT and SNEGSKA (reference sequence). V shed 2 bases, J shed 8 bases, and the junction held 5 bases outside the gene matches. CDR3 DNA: TGCAGTGCTAGAAGCGGACAGGAGGGCTACACCTTC. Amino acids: CSARSGQEGYTF.

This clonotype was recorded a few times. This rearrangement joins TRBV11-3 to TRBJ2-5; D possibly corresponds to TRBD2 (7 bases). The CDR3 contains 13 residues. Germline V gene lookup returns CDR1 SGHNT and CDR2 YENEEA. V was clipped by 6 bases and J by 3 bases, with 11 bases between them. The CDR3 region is CASRRGGKETQYF. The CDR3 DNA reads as TGTGCCAGCAGGAGGGGGGGGAAAGAGACCCAGTACTTC. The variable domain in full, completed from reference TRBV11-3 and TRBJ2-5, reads EAGVVQSPRYKIIEKKQPVAFWCNPISGHNTLYWYLQNLGQGPELLIRYENEEAVDDSQLPKDRFSAERLKGVDSTLKIQPAELGDSAVYLCASRRGGKETQYFGPGTRLLVL.

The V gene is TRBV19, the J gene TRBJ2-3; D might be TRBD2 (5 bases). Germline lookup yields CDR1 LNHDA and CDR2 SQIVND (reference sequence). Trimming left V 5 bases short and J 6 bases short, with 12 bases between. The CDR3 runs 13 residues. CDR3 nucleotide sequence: TGTGCCAGTAGTCTTACTAGGTCGGATACGCAGTATTTT. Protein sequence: CASSLTRSDTQYF.

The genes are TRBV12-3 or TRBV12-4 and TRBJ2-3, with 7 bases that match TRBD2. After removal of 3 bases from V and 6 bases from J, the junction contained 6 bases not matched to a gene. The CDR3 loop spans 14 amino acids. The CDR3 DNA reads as TGTGCCAGCAGTTTGGGGGGGGTCTCGGATACGCAGTATTTT. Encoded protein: CASSLGGVSDTQYF.

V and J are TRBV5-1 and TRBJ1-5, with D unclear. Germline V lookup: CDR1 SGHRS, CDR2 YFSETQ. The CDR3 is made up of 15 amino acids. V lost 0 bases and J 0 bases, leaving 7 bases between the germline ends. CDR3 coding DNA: TGCGCCAGCAGCTTGGATAACGATAGCAATCAGCCCCAGCATTTT. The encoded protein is CASSLDNDSNQPQHF.